The rows below give T cell receptor beta chains drawn from one sample of a study of regulatory T cells. Method: immunoSEQ multiplex PCR; TCRdb's copy keeps in-frame clones and lacks some. Here the sample spans some 20,000 clones, 93% being singletons. The source material was CD8+ T cells sorted from blood. These receptors originate from a child aged 2 to 10 with CD3G deficiency. Both conserved end residues are part of each CDR3. D genes are given only for firm matches. Expanded clones get a size class; other rows say once, few or many, or leave the size out.

TRBV4-1	TRBJ2-3	TRBD1	NA	TGCGCCAGCACCCCATCCGGGACAGGGACTTACACAGATACGCAGTATTTT	CASTPSGTGTYTDTQYF
TRBV10-3	TRBJ2-6	NA	NA	TGTGCCATCAGTGAGTACCTAAAGAGCTCTGGGGCCAACGTCCTGACTTTC	CAISEYLKSSGANVLTF
TRBV28	TRBJ2-3	NA	NA	TGTGCCAGCAGTTTAATGGGGGAGAGTGAACCAGATACGCAGTATTTT	CASSLMGESEPDTQYF
TRBV7-8	TRBJ2-7	TRBD1	NA	TGTGCCAGCAGCTTAGCGGGACAGGGGAACCCCTACGAGCAGTACTTC	CASSLAGQGNPYEQYF
TRBV7-8	TRBJ2-1	NA	NA	TGTGCCAGCAGCTTAAGTCCAGCGGGCCTCGGAGGGCCCTCCTACAATGAGCAGTTCTTC	CASSLSPAGLGGPSYNEQFF
TRBV12-5	TRBJ2-7	NA	once	TGTGCTAGTGGCCCTAAATCGCAGACCTCCTACGAGCAGTACTTC	CASGPKSQTSYEQYF
TRBV5-1	TRBJ1-2	NA	NA	TGCGCCAGCAGCTTGGGAGCAGGAGGGGAACCTGGCTACACCTTC	CASSLGAGGEPGYTF
TRBV5-1	TRBJ1-4	NA	NA	TGCGCCAGCAGCTTGGATCCCGGGGAAAAACTGTTTTTT	CASSLDPGEKLFF
TRBV28	TRBJ2-1	NA	NA	TGTGCCAGCACTTCTGGGCCTAACAATGAGCAGTTCTTC	CASTSGPNNEQFF
TRBV28	TRBJ2-7	TRBD1	NA	TGTGCCAGCAGTCAGACCTGGGGACAGGTTCCCTACGAGCAGTACTTC	CASSQTWGQVPYEQYF
TRBV28	TRBJ2-2	NA	once	TGTGCCAGCAGAACAGGGCCCTACACCGGGGAGCTGTTTTTT	CASRTGPYTGELFF
TRBV28	TRBJ1-5	TRBD1	NA	TGTGCCAGCAGCCCCGGGACAGTAAGGGCCCTTAATCAGCCCCAGCATTTT	CASSPGTVRALNQPQHF
TRBV28	TRBJ1-2	TRBD1	NA	TGTGCCAGCAGTTCCATCGGGACAGAAGCTAACTATGGCTACACCTTC	CASSSIGTEANYGYTF
TRBV2	TRBJ2-7	NA	NA	TGTGCCAGCAGTGACGACCCCATAGGGGTTGAGAACGAGCAGTACTTC	CASSDDPIGVENEQYF
TRBV28	TRBJ2-1	TRBD2	NA	TGTGCCAGCAGTCTCGCCGGGACTAGCGGGTGGGGGGATGAGCAGTTCTTC	CASSLAGTSGWGDEQFF
TRBV20-1	TRBJ1-1	NA	NA	TGCAGTGCTAGAGATCGCCGGGAAGCTTTCTTT	CSARDRREAFF
TRBV6-1	TRBJ2-7	NA	NA	TGTGCCAGCAACGTAGGAGGAACCTACGAGCAGTACTTC	CASNVGGTYEQYF
TRBV4-1	TRBJ2-7	TRBD2	NA	TGCGCCAGCAGCCAAGTGAGCGGGAGGGGAGAGCAGTACTTC	CASSQVSGRGEQYF
TRBV7-2	TRBJ2-5	NA	NA	TGTGCCAGCAGCGAAGAGCTGCCCGAGACCCAGTACTTC	CASSEELPETQYF
TRBV28	TRBJ1-5	NA	NA	TGTGCCAGCAGTCTTCGGCCGAGCAATCAGCCCCAGCATTTT	CASSLRPSNQPQHF
TRBV6-4	TRBJ2-5	NA	NA	TGTGCCAGCAGGGACGGAAAGCAAGAGACCCAGTACTTC	CASRDGKQETQYF
TRBV19	TRBJ1-5	NA	NA	TGTGCCAGTAGTGTCACAGGGTATAGCAATCAGCCCCAGCATTTT	CASSVTGYSNQPQHF
TRBV28	TRBJ1-2	NA	NA	TGTGCCAGCAGTGCGGACTCGGATGGCTACACCTTC	CASSADSDGYTF
TRBV28	TRBJ2-4	NA	once	TGTGCCAGCAGTTCCCTCGGGGACCGCGGGGCCAAAAACATTCAGTACTTC	CASSSLGDRGAKNIQYF
TRBV19	TRBJ1-4	TRBD1	NA	TGTGCCAGTAAGGACAGGGGACATGAAAAACTGTTTTTT	CASKDRGHEKLFF